These 19 T cell receptor beta chains were sequenced from one sample in a study of shared clonotypes between healthy human individuals. TCRdb's copy holds only in-frame clones and misses some; the assay was immunoSEQ multiplex PCR. The sample shows roughly 530,000 clones, 90% to 97% of them seen only once. The sample was naive CD4+ T cells sorted from blood. Regarding subset: CD45RA+ positively selected. The receptor source for this set is a woman in her twenties or thirties in good health.

V is TRBV28 and J is TRBJ2-2; D ambiguous. The ends were cut back, 2 bases at V and 0 bases at J, with 7 bases in the middle. The CDR3 loop spans 15 amino acids. The germline CDR1 and CDR2 sequences are MDHEN and SYDVKM. The DNA for the CDR3 is TGTGCCAGCAGTTTACCTACCGCGAACACCGGGGAGCTGTTTTTT. This sequence encodes CASSLPTANTGELFF.

This chain uses TRBV4-1 with TRBJ1-1; no clear D. Germline V gene data show CDR1 as MGHRA and CDR2 as YSYEKL. V dropped 4 bases and J dropped 3 bases, with 12 bases sitting between them. This CDR3 contains 14 residues. The CDR3 protein is CASSRPTRDTEAFF. The CDR3 DNA reads TGCGCCAGCAGCCGACCTACCCGGGACACTGAAGCTTTCTTT.

The chain couples TRBV5-1 to TRBJ1-1; D unclear. The germline V and J ends were trimmed by 4 bases and 6 bases, with 13 bases remaining between them. The germline V gene encodes CDR1 SGHRS and CDR2 YFSETQ. This CDR3 is built from 13 residues. CDR3 sequence (DNA): TGCGCCAGCAGCCTGCAGGACGGGGCTGAAGCTTTCTTT. This gives the protein CASSLQDGAEAFF.

This clone has only one observation. Germline and junction disagree at one end, which may indicate a read error. This chain connects TRBV10-3 to TRBJ2-7, with 7 nucleotides matching TRBD2. This CDR3 region has 17 residues. CDR1 ENHRY and CDR2 SYGVKD come from the germline V gene. In DNA form, the CDR3 reads TGTGCCATCAGTGACCCTACGTGGGGCGGGAGTTCCTCCGAGCAGTACTTC. Its translation: CAISDPTWGGSSSEQYF.

This rearrangement joins TRBV5-1 to TRBJ2-7, with 8 positions matching TRBD1. J was trimmed by 5 bases and V by 7 bases; bases with no gene match: 8. CDR3 length equals 13 residues. Germline CDR1 is SGHRS and CDR2 is YFSETQ. The CDR3 reads CASQTLTGDEQYF. The CDR3 region has the DNA TGCGCCAGCCAAACACTGACAGGGGACGAGCAGTACTTC.

DNA of the CDR3: TGTGCCAGCAGCTTGGCGGGACCGTCGGGGGAGCAGTACTTC. Amino acids: CASSLAGPSGEQYF. This chain connects TRBV7-2 to TRBJ2-7; a weak D match, TRBD2 (6 bases). The V end lost 3 bases, the J end lost 7 bases, and 16 bases lay between the germline ends. This CDR3 has 14 amino acids. The V gene's germline CDR1 is SGHTA and CDR2 FQGNSA. Filled out from reference TRBV7-2 and TRBJ2-7, the complete variable domain reads GAGVSQSPSNKVTEKGKDVELRCDPISGHTALYWYRQSLGQGLEFLIYFQGNSAPDKSGLPSDRFSAERTGGSVSTLTIQRTQQEDSAVYLCASSLAGPSGEQYFGPGTRLTVT.

CDR3: CASSHYRDSRTDTQYF. As DNA, the CDR3 is TGCGCCAGCAGCCATTACCGGGACTCACGCACAGATACGCAGTATTTT. The rearrangement links TRBV4-3 to TRBJ2-3, with D tentatively TRBD2 (6 bases). V gave up 3 bases and J gave up 1 base, with 14 bases separating them. Germline V gives CDR1 LGHNA, CDR2 YSLEER. CDR3 length: 16 residues.

This clone was seen once. The chain has TRBV10-3 and TRBJ2-5, with 11 bases identical to TRBD2. With V trimmed by 6 bases and J by 4 bases, 4 bases remained unmatched. Germline V gives CDR1 ENHRY, CDR2 SYGVKD. The CDR3 has 14 residues. Written as DNA, the CDR3 is TGTGCCATCAGCCCCCTAGCGGGAGGAGAGACCCAGTACTTC. The encoded protein is CAISPLAGGETQYF.

This sequence joins TRBV7-6 and TRBJ1-5, with 12 bases matching TRBD1. The CDR3 runs 18 residues. V gave up 1 base and J gave up 7 bases; unmatched junction bases: 11. Looked up from germline, CDR1 is SGHVS and CDR2 is FNYEAQ. The CDR3 sequence: CASSLVPSGTGGYQPQHF. DNA for the CDR3: TGTGCCAGCAGCTTAGTCCCTTCCGGGACAGGGGGCTACCAGCCCCAGCATTTT.

V gene TRBV5-6 combines with J gene TRBJ1-3; D gene unclear. Germline CDR1 SGHDT, CDR2 YYEEEE. With 1 base removed from V and 2 bases from J, the gap between germline ends came to 16 bases. This CDR3 has 17 residues. Written as DNA, the CDR3 is TGTGCCAGCAGCTTGCCGGACCCGAACGATACTGGAAACACCATATATTTT. Translation gives CASSLPDPNDTGNTIYF.

This chain links TRBV13 with TRBJ1-3; no clear D. The ends were cut back, 0 bases at V and 7 bases at J, with 13 bases in the middle. Germline CDR1 is PRHDT and CDR2 is FYEKMQ (reference sequence). The CDR3 has 15 residues. CDR3 in amino acids: CASSLGRFNGNTIYF. CDR3 DNA sequence: TGTGCCAGCAGCTTAGGCAGGTTTAACGGGAACACCATATATTTT.

This chain joins TRBV28 and TRBJ1-2, with 7 nucleotides matching TRBD1. J was trimmed by 2 bases and V by 6 bases; bases with no gene match: 6. Germline CDR1 MDHEN, CDR2 SYDVKM. The length of the CDR3 is 14 residues. The CDR3 coding sequence is TGTGCCAGCAGACTCCCGGACAGGAACTATGGCTACACCTTC. The encoded protein is CASRLPDRNYGYTF.

V usage is TRBV18 and J usage is TRBJ1-2; the D gene is possibly TRBD1 (6 bases). Germline values: CDR1 KGHSH, CDR2 LQKENI. The CDR3 covers 13 residues. V gave up 4 bases and J gave up 6 bases, with 12 bases separating them. CDR3: CASSHGQKNGYTF. The CDR3 region has the DNA TGTGCCAGCTCACACGGACAGAAAAATGGCTACACCTTC.

V is TRBV11-2 and J is TRBJ2-1, with TRBD2 matching over 11 bases. Germline assignment: CDR1 SGHAT and CDR2 FQNNGV. V shed 7 bases and J 2 bases; nucleotides not matched to a gene: 16. The length of the CDR3 is 19 residues. For the CDR3, the DNA is TGTGCCAGCAAGGGTAGTACGCGTATAGCGGGAGGGCCCTACAATGAGCAGTTCTTC. Translating it yields CASKGSTRIAGGPYNEQFF.

This clone was counted once. The chain carries TRBV28 and TRBJ1-2, with 7 positions matching TRBD1. The V gene end was trimmed by 5 bases and the J gene end by 3 bases; junction bases not matched to a gene: 9. CDR1 is MDHEN and CDR2 is SYDVKM in the germline V gene. CDR3 length: 15 amino acids. The CDR3 protein is CASSTYWDSYYGYTF. The DNA for the CDR3 is TGTGCCAGCAGTACCTATTGGGACAGCTACTATGGCTACACCTTC.

The V and J genes are TRBV29-1 and TRBJ1-1; D perhaps matches TRBD1 (5 bases). The CDR3 runs to 13 residues. CDR1 and CDR2 from the germline V gene are SQVTM and ANQGSEA. V lost 2 bases and J lost 4, with 11 bases in between. Here the CDR3 reads CSVEWGEGTEAFF. In nucleotides, the CDR3 is TGCAGCGTTGAATGGGGGGAAGGCACTGAAGCTTTCTTT.

This chain links TRBV9 with TRBJ1-5; D is unresolved. V dropped 4 bases and J dropped 3 bases, with 14 bases sitting between them. The CDR3 spans 15 residues. Germline assignment: CDR1 SGDLS and CDR2 YYNGEE. The DNA of the CDR3 is TGTGCCAGCAGCCCTCAAGGACTTAACAATCAGCCCCAGCATTTT. This sequence encodes CASSPQGLNNQPQHF. The full variable domain, with the rest looked up from reference TRBV9 and TRBJ1-5, is DSGVTQTPKHLITATGQRVTLRCSPRSGDLSVYWYQQSLDQGLQFLIQYYNGEERAKGNILERFSAQQFPDLHSELNLSSLELGDSALYFCASSPQGLNNQPQHFGDGTRLSIL.

The J gene is TRBJ1-5, the V gene TRBV5-1; D is perhaps TRBD1 (6 bases). Germline V CDR1 and CDR2: SGHRS, YFSETQ. The length of the CDR3 is 14 residues. Trimming took off 1 base at V and 7 bases at J, with 12 bases between the two ends. CDR3: CASSLMGADQPQHF. CDR3 DNA: TGCGCCAGCAGCTTGATGGGGGCGGACCAGCCCCAGCATTTT.

This chain connects TRBV2 to TRBJ2-7; 9 bases agree with TRBD1. Germline loops: CDR1 SNHLY, CDR2 FYNNEI. The trim removed 6 bases at V and 3 bases at J, leaving 6 bases unmatched. CDR3 length: 14 residues. The CDR3 nucleotides read TGTGCCAGCAGGCCGACAGGGGGTAACTACGAGCAGTACTTC. Protein: CASRPTGGNYEQYF.